These 30 T cell receptor beta chains came from one sample sequenced in a study of blood T cell repertoires in COVID-19. Assay: immunoSEQ multiplex PCR; the TCRdb copy retains only in-frame clones and omits some. Of over 200,000 clones in the sample, around 80% were seen once. The sample was peripheral blood. The receptors derive from a man aged 35-49 years who had recovered from COVID-19.

The rearrangement links TRBV11-3 to TRBJ1-2; D is perhaps TRBD1 (5 bases). Trimming cost V 3 bases and J 1 base, with 12 bases left between them. The CDR3 covers 15 residues. CDR1 is SGHNT and CDR2 is YENEEA in the germline V gene. The CDR3 sequence is CASSLSGTNNYGYTF. The CDR3 nucleotides are TGTGCCAGCAGCTTGTCAGGGACTAATAACTATGGCTACACCTTC.

The CDR3 DNA sequence: TGTGCCAGCAGCTTGAGGGGCCGTCAGTACTTC. Protein product: CASSLRGRQYF. V usage is TRBV5-6 and J usage is TRBJ2-4; maybe TRBD1 (5 bases). Germline V gene sequence: CDR1 SGHDT, CDR2 YYEEEE. V was pared by 1 base and J by 12 bases, with 8 bases between. This CDR3 is built from 11 residues. Based on the CDR3 plus reference TRBV5-6 and TRBJ2-4, the full variable domain is DAGVTQSPTHLIKTRGQQVTLRCSPKSGHDTVSWYQQALGQGPQFIFQYYEEEERQRGNFPDRFSGHQFPNYSSELNVNALLLGDSALYLCASSLRGRQYFGAGTRLSVL.

There are a few counts of this clone. The chain recombines TRBV6-1 with TRBJ2-7; TRBD2 might be the D (7 bases). Per germline, CDR1 MNHNS and CDR2 SASEGT. Trimming stripped 4 bases from V and 6 bases from J, with 25 bases between. The CDR3 contains 17 residues. The CDR3, as DNA: TGTGCCAGCAGTGGAACCGGGAGGAGGGGGACTCCTCTCGAGCAGTACTTC. Translated: CASSGTGRRGTPLEQYF.

This chain connects TRBV10-2 to TRBJ2-7, with a tentative D call TRBD2 (5 bases). Deletions cut 0 bases from V and 6 bases from J, with 9 bases between. Germline V gene data show CDR1 as WSHSY and CDR2 as SAAADI. The CDR3 length is 13 residues. As DNA, the CDR3 is TGCGCCAGCAGTGAGTCAGGTCGGGGCGAGCAGTACTTC. Translation: CASSESGRGEQYF.

This chain uses TRBV9 with TRBJ1-2; 7 bases match TRBD1. Germline CDR1 and CDR2: SGDLS and YYNGEE. V was pared by 3 bases and J by 3 bases, with 8 bases of the junction left unmatched. This CDR3 is built from 15 residues. The CDR3 sequence: CASSAGDRVDYGYTF. In DNA form, the CDR3 reads TGTGCCAGCAGCGCGGGAGACAGGGTCGACTATGGCTACACCTTC.

This clone appeared a single time. The V and J genes are TRBV5-5 and TRBJ1-5, with no clear D. Germline V gene lookup returns CDR1 SGHKS and CDR2 YYEKEE (reference sequence). Trimming left V 1 base short and J 2 bases short, with 7 bases between. This CDR3 spans 14 amino acids. The CDR3: CASSLLAGNQPQHF. CDR3 DNA: TGTGCCAGCAGCTTGTTGGCAGGCAATCAGCCCCAGCATTTT.

This clone appeared once. The chain recombines TRBV20-1 with TRBJ2-2, with D unresolved. The CDR3 consists of 11 residues. V dropped 5 bases and J dropped 3 bases, with 4 bases sitting between them. Germline V lookup: CDR1 DFQATT, CDR2 SNEGSKA (reference sequence). In nucleotides, the CDR3 is TGCAGTGCTGAGGACACCGGGGAGCTGTTTTTT. It is translated as CSAEDTGELFF.

The chain couples TRBV19 to TRBJ2-2; maybe TRBD2 (6 bases). The CDR3 has 14 amino acids. V lost 7 bases, J lost 0 bases, and 9 bases lay in between. Germline V gene data show CDR1 as LNHDA and CDR2 as SQIVND (reference sequence). CDR3 DNA sequence: TGTGCCAGTACGCGGGGTTCGAACACCGGGGAGCTGTTTTTT. Protein product: CASTRGSNTGELFF.

In its sample, this clone was seen a few times. This sequence joins TRBV18 and TRBJ1-2, with 7 bases that match TRBD1. Looked up from germline, CDR1 is KGHSH and CDR2 is LQKENI. With V trimmed by 3 bases and J by 8 bases, 9 bases remained unmatched. The CDR3 is 14 residues long. The CDR3 coding sequence is TGTGCCAGCTCACCCCCTTTGACAGGGAAGGGCTACACCTTC. This sequence encodes CASSPPLTGKGYTF.

The chain joins TRBV4-1 to TRBJ2-5; 8 nucleotides agree with TRBD2. The CDR3 loop spans 15 amino acids. V lost 4 bases and J lost 5; bases outside the gene matches: 9. The germline CDR1 and CDR2 sequences are MGHRA and YSYEKL. The DNA for the CDR3 is TGCGCCAGCAGCCGGACAAGGACTAGCCGGGAGACCCAGTACTTC. Residues: CASSRTRTSRETQYF.

J is TRBJ2-3 and V is TRBV2, with 9 positions matching TRBD1. This CDR3 comprises 15 residues. Unmatched junction bases numbered 5, after V lost 1 base and J lost 6 bases. Germline V lookup: CDR1 SNHLY, CDR2 FYNNEI. The CDR3 loop is CASSEEGQGYDTQYF. In DNA, the CDR3 is TGTGCCAGCAGTGAAGAGGGACAGGGATACGATACGCAGTATTTT.

The V gene is TRBV7-2, the J gene TRBJ1-2, with 8 bases fitting TRBD1. The CDR3 covers 13 residues. The germline V gene has CDR1 SGHTA and CDR2 FQGNSA. J was trimmed by 6 bases and V by 4 bases; bases with no gene match: 4. The CDR3 is CASSSDRANGYTF. Written as DNA, the CDR3 is TGTGCCAGCAGCTCGGACAGGGCGAATGGCTACACCTTC.

CDR3 sequence: CASSPGTLGETQYF. The CDR3 DNA reads TGCGCCAGCAGCCCCGGGACTCTCGGAGAGACCCAGTACTTC. The chain has TRBV5-1 and TRBJ2-5, with a possible D match to TRBD2 (6 bases). In germline, CDR1 is SGHRS, CDR2 YFSETQ. Trimming cost V 4 bases and J 4 bases, with 14 bases left between them. The CDR3 covers 14 residues.

This clone showed up just a few times. The chain employs TRBV4-1 and TRBJ2-7; 7 nucleotides line up with TRBD2. CDR1 and CDR2 from the germline V gene are MGHRA and YSYEKL. This CDR3 is 15 amino acids long. The junction had 13 bases not matched to a gene; V was cut back by 4 bases and J by 7 bases. The CDR3 DNA reads TGCGCCAGCAGCCCCGCTAGCGGCTACGCATGGGAGCAGTACTTC. It translates to CASSPASGYAWEQYF.

The V call is TRBV11-2, the J call TRBJ1-1, with no clear D. Between the trimmed V and J ends, which lost 7 bases and 11 bases, there was a span of 23 bases. This CDR3 has 14 amino acids. CDR1 and CDR2 (germline): SGHAT, FQNNGV. The CDR3 reads CASTTPKLIPRAFF. CDR3 coding DNA: TGTGCCAGCACCACCCCCAAATTAATACCCAGGGCTTTCTTT.

DNA of the CDR3: TGTGCCAGTAGTTCCCGGCTCCAGCGGGGGCACACAGATACGCAGTATTTT. Amino acids: CASSSRLQRGHTDTQYF. The chain links TRBV19 to TRBJ2-3; 8 positions agree with TRBD2. After removal of 5 bases from V and 2 bases from J, the junction contained 12 bases not matched to a gene. The CDR3 runs 17 residues. CDR1 is LNHDA, CDR2 SQIVND, per germline (reference sequence).

This chain links TRBV7-2 with TRBJ2-5; unclear D gene. Trimming stripped 4 bases from V and 4 bases from J, with 13 bases between. CDR3 length: 14 amino acids. Per germline, CDR1 SGHTA and CDR2 FQGNSA. The DNA for the CDR3 is TGTGCCAGCAGCTCGTACAGCCACAGAGAGACCCAGTACTTC. Amino acid sequence: CASSSYSHRETQYF.

J is TRBJ2-1 and V is TRBV7-2, with 8 bases that match TRBD2. Germline loops: CDR1 SGHTA, CDR2 FQGNSA. The CDR3 is 14 amino acids. V gave up 4 bases and J gave up 10 bases; unmatched junction bases: 9. Here the CDR3 reads CASSSAGTRGEQFF. The CDR3 nucleotides are TGTGCCAGCAGCTCAGCCGGGACTAGAGGCGAGCAGTTCTTC.

The V and J genes are TRBV30 and TRBJ2-3, with a weak D call TRBD2 (5 bases). CDR1 and CDR2 from the germline V gene are GTSNPN and SVGIG (reference sequence). This CDR3 has 14 residues. Trimming pared 3 bases from V and 2 bases from J, leaving 12 bases between. CDR3 nucleotides: TGTGCCTGGAGCTCCGGGATCGTCACAGATACGCAGTATTTT. This translates into CAWSSGIVTDTQYF.

V usage is TRBV7-2 and J usage is TRBJ1-5, with D possibly matching TRBD1 (5 bases). V was shortened by 8 bases and J by 4 bases, with 12 bases between the two germline ends. Germline V gene sequence: CDR1 SGHTA, CDR2 FQGNSA. CDR3 size: 13 residues. Here the CDR3 reads CASGGVPNQPQHF. CDR3 DNA: TGTGCCAGCGGAGGGGTCCCAAATCAGCCCCAGCATTTT.

Comments on this clone: The same CDR3 can be traced to other DNA sequences in this sample. The chain combines TRBV27 with TRBJ1-2; no reliable D call. CDR1 MNHEY and CDR2 SMNVEV come from the germline V gene (reference sequence). V lost 2 bases and J 6 bases, leaving 10 bases between the germline ends. The CDR3 spans 13 residues. DNA of the CDR3: TGTGCCAGCAGTTTAGGCCCCCTCGATGGCTACACCTTC. Translating it yields CASSLGPLDGYTF.

The rearrangement joins TRBV30 to TRBJ1-4; D is unresolved. From germline, CDR1 is GTSNPN and CDR2 SVGIG (reference sequence). The CDR3 is 11 amino acids. V shed 2 bases and J shed 8 bases, with 6 bases lying between them. Written as DNA, the CDR3 is TGTGCCTGGAGTTGGGCGGAAAAACTGTTTTTT. It translates to CAWSWAEKLFF.

This sequence joins TRBV30 and TRBJ1-1; no firm D call. Trimming took 2 bases from V and 5 from J, leaving 18 bases between them. CDR1 GTSNPN and CDR2 SVGIG come from the germline V gene (reference sequence). The CDR3 is made up of 15 amino acids. The CDR3 is CAWSHTGLRGTEAFF. CDR3 in DNA: TGTGCCTGGAGTCACACCGGGCTACGAGGGACTGAAGCTTTCTTT.

This CDR3 reads CASLRGRTYEQYF. The CDR3 nucleotides read TGTGCCAGCCTCAGGGGGCGCACCTACGAGCAGTACTTC. The chain joins TRBV6-5 to TRBJ2-7, with 8 nucleotides matching TRBD1. Germline assignment: CDR1 MNHEY and CDR2 SVGAGI. Unmatched junction bases numbered 5, after V lost 8 bases and J lost 2 bases. The CDR3 spans 13 residues.

The chain is built from TRBV28 and TRBJ1-6; D might be TRBD1 (5 bases). The germline gives CDR1 MDHEN, CDR2 SYDVKM. CDR3 size: 14 residues. The ends were cut back, 3 bases at V and 10 bases at J, with 13 bases in the middle. The CDR3 DNA sequence: TGTGCCAGCAGTTTGCCCGGGACTACATCACCCCTCCACTTT. It translates to CASSLPGTTSPLHF. The variable domain in full, completed from reference TRBV28 and TRBJ1-6, reads DVKVTQSSRYLVKRTGEKVFLECVQDMDHENMFWYRQDPGLGLRLIYFSYDVKMKEKGDIPEGYSVSREKKERFSLILESASTNQTSMYLCASSLPGTTSPLHFGNGTRLTVT.

The chain recombines TRBV30 with TRBJ1-1, with D uncertain. CDR1 is GTSNPN, CDR2 SVGIG, per germline (reference sequence). The CDR3 runs 14 residues. The V gene lost 2 bases and the J gene lost 0 bases, with 10 bases spanning the gap. CDR3: CAWSWRLMNTEAFF. The CDR3 DNA is TGTGCCTGGAGTTGGAGGCTCATGAACACTGAAGCTTTCTTT.

The gene calls are TRBV7-6 and TRBJ1-5; 10 bases are shared with TRBD1. Trimming took 4 bases from V and 4 from J; bases not matched to a gene: 10. Germline V lookup: CDR1 SGHVS, CDR2 FNYEAQ. The CDR3 sequence is 17 residues long. In nucleotides, the CDR3 is TGTGCCAGCAGCTCATCACCACGACAGGGGGCAAATCAGCCCCAGCATTTT. Its protein product is CASSSSPRQGANQPQHF.

V usage is TRBV11-2 and J usage is TRBJ2-3, with TRBD2 matching 7 bases. The junction had 6 bases not matched to a gene; V was cut back by 2 bases and J by 1 base. The germline CDR1 and CDR2 sequences are SGHAT and FQNNGV. The CDR3 loop spans 16 amino acids. CDR3 nucleotides: TGTGCCAGCAGCTTATTGGGGGGGGGTGGCACAGATACGCAGTATTTT. Protein: CASSLLGGGGTDTQYF.

The chain combines TRBV6-6 with TRBJ1-2; 9 bases fit TRBD1. J gave up 4 bases and V 7 bases, and 7 bases lay outside the gene matches. This CDR3 contains 14 residues. The germline CDR1 and CDR2 sequences are MNHNY and SVGAGI (reference sequence). In DNA form, the CDR3 reads TGTGCCAGCACCAGGACAGGGGATGGCTATGGCTACACCTTC. Its protein is CASTRTGDGYGYTF.

The chain uses TRBV21-1 and TRBJ1-1; TRBD1 is the table's D call, not checked against the DNA. TRBV21-1 is assigned pseudogene status. This CDR3 region has 13 residues. CDR3 DNA: TGTGCGACAGGGCCAGAGAATGGCACTGAAGCTTTCTTT. Translating it yields CATGPENGTEAFF.